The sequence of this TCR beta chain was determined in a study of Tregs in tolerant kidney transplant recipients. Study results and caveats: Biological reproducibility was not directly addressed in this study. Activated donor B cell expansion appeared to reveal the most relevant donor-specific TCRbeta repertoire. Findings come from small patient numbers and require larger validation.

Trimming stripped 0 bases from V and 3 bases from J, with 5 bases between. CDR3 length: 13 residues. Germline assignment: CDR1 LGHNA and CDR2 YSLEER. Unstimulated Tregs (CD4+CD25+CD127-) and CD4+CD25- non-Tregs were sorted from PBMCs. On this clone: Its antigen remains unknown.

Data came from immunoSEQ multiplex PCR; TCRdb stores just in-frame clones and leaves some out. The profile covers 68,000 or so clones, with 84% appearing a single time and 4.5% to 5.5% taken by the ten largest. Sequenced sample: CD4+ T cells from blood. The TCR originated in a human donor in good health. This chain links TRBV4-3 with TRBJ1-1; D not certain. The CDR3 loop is CASSQDTYTEAFF. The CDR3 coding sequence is TGCGCCAGCAGCCAAGATACGTACACTGAAGCTTTCTTT.